This T cell receptor (beta chain) appears in the sequencing data of a study of shared clonotypes between healthy human individuals. CDR1 and CDR2 from the germline V gene are SGHTA and FQGNSA. The CDR3 consists of 14 residues. Trimming took off 5 bases at V and 3 bases at J, with 14 bases between the two ends. Generated by immunoSEQ multiplex PCR, the TCRdb table keeps only in-frame clones and is missing some. Of more than 450,000 clones listed, 60% to 85% are singletons. The sequencing sample was made of PBMCs. The rearrangement uses TRBV7-2 and TRBJ2-7; no definite D call. The clonotype was recovered from a middle-aged woman in good health. Some clones in this sample may be carry-over from other donors' samples. The CDR3 DNA is TGTGCCAGCAGCCCACAGAGCGAGGACTACGAGCAGTACTTC. Translated: CASSPQSEDYEQYF.